These 18 T cell receptor beta chains were sequenced from one sample in a study of HIV-infected children after antiretroviral therapy interruption. A 3' RACE protocol on RNA, with unique molecular identifiers, produced the TCR library. TCRdb itself ran the 3' RACE reads through MiXCR, one entry per CDR3 protein. The table lists some 90,000 distinct CDR3 sequences, around 6.9% of them singletons. Treatment here: PENTA 11 planned treatment interruption arm or continuous ART arm. Sequenced here: CD45RA+ CD4+ T cells from PBMCs, pooled from several time points, sampled from a donor given antiretroviral therapy, either interrupted or continuous. Indicated subset: naive CD4+ CD45RA+ CD45RO- T cells. Source of these receptors: a pool of human donors with HIV.

The J gene is TRBJ1-4, the V gene TRBV7-6; TRBD1 aligns across 11 bases. Trimming cost V 5 bases and J 7 bases; bases outside gene matches: 3. Germline CDR1 is SGHVS and CDR2 is FNYEAQ. CDR3 size: 14 residues. The CDR3 nucleotides read TGTGCCAGCAGCCCCGGGACAGGGGGTGAAAAACTGTTTTTT. It is translated as CASSPGTGGEKLFF.

This clonotype was detected a few times. This rearrangement joins TRBV6-1 to TRBJ2-1; TRBD2 matches at 9 bases. The CDR3 sequence is 14 residues long. CDR1 and CDR2 from the germline V gene are MNHNS and SASEGT. V lost 3 bases to trimming and J lost 13 bases; unmatched junction nucleotides: 10. The CDR3 DNA reads as TGTGCCAGCAGTGACCGCCAGCGGGGGGTCCTACAGTTCTTC. This codes for CASSDRQRGVLQFF.

Ten or more counts support this clonotype. This chain uses TRBV27 with TRBJ2-1; D may be TRBD1 (6 bases). V dropped 7 bases and J dropped 6 bases, with 19 bases sitting between them. CDR3 size: 15 residues. CDR1 is MNHEY and CDR2 is SMNVEV in the germline V gene (reference sequence). The CDR3 DNA sequence: TGTGCCAGCACCAAGACAGGTTTCCCTTTCAATGAGCAGTTCTTC. It is translated as CASTKTGFPFNEQFF.

This clonotype has more than one count but fewer than ten. The chain carries TRBV12-3 or TRBV12-4 and TRBJ2-7; 8 positions match TRBD1. J was trimmed by 10 bases and V by 4 bases; bases with no gene match: 9. CDR3 length equals 13 residues. CDR3 sequence reads: CASSSRDRYEQYF. In nucleotides, the CDR3 is TGTGCCAGCAGTTCCCGGGACAGGTATGAACAGTACTTC.

This clonotype showed up many times. The chain is built from TRBV28 and TRBJ1-5, with 7 bases aligning to TRBD1. CDR3 length equals 14 residues. Germline trimming cut 2 bases from V and 8 bases from J; bases unmatched to any gene: 6. Germline V lookup: CDR1 MDHEN, CDR2 SYDVKM. CDR3 DNA: TGTGCCAGCAGTTTAGGAGGGGGCGGCAAGCCCCAGCATTTT. Translated: CASSLGGGGKPQHF.

There are many counts of this clonotype. The V gene is TRBV5-4, the J gene TRBJ2-3; maybe TRBD1 (5 bases). The CDR3 extends over 12 amino acids. Germline assignment: CDR1 SGHNT and CDR2 YYREEE (reference sequence). The ends were cut back, 7 bases at V and 6 bases at J, with 12 bases in the middle. The CDR3 coding sequence is TGTGCCAGCTCGAAGACAGTTGATACGCAGTATTTT. Its translation is CASSKTVDTQYF. Based on the CDR3 plus reference TRBV5-4 and TRBJ2-3, the full variable domain is ETGVTQSPTHLIKTRGQQVTLRCSSQSGHNTVSWYQQALGQGPQFIFQYYREEENGRGNFPPRFSGLQFPNYSSELNVNALELDDSALYLCASSKTVDTQYFGPGTRLTVL.

This clonotype was found many times. The rearrangement uses TRBV25-1 and TRBJ2-1; 10 nucleotides align to TRBD1. From germline, CDR1 is MGHDK and CDR2 SYGVNS. Trimming cost V 3 bases and J 6 bases; bases outside gene matches: 5. The CDR3 runs 15 residues. Here the CDR3 DNA reads TGTGCCAGCAGTGAGGCGGGACAGGGGAGCAATGAGCAGTTCTTC. Protein sequence: CASSEAGQGSNEQFF.

This clonotype was picked up many times. The chain joins TRBV5-4 to TRBJ2-7; 9 nucleotides match TRBD1. Germline-derived CDR1 and CDR2 are SGHNT and YYREEE (reference sequence). The CDR3 extends over 14 amino acids. The V gene end was trimmed by 4 bases and the J gene end by 6 bases; junction bases not matched to a gene: 8. The CDR3 coding sequence is TGTGCCAGCAGCCAGCCCGGGACAGGGACCGAGCAGTACTTC. Amino acids: CASSQPGTGTEQYF.

This rearrangement joins TRBV7-6 to TRBJ2-7; D may be TRBD1 (5 bases). Germline CDR1 SGHVS, CDR2 FNYEAQ. V lost 2 bases and J lost 9, with 8 bases in between. This CDR3 has 11 residues. In DNA form, the CDR3 reads TGTGCCAGCAGCTTACAGGGAAGGCAGTACTTC. Translation gives CASSLQGRQYF.

This clonotype was picked up a small number of times. This sequence joins TRBV29-1 and TRBJ2-3; D not certain. Deletions cut 2 bases from V and 1 base from J, with 10 bases between. Germline V gives CDR1 SQVTM, CDR2 ANQGSEA. The CDR3 extends over 14 amino acids. The CDR3 coding sequence is TGCAGCGTTGAAATGGGTCGGGGCACAGATACGCAGTATTTT. Amino acid sequence: CSVEMGRGTDTQYF.

This clonotype was picked up many times. J is TRBJ1-4 and V is TRBV7-9, with D maybe TRBD1 (5 bases). The CDR3 consists of 15 residues. Trimming removed 0 bases from V and 8 bases from J, with 13 bases in between. Germline V gene data show CDR1 as SEHNR and CDR2 as FQNEAQ (reference sequence). DNA of the CDR3: TGTGCCAGCAGCTTAGCGGGAGGGGTCGGAGAAAAACTGTTTTTT. Its protein is CASSLAGGVGEKLFF.

In its sample, this clonotype was seen a few times. This chain links TRBV2 with TRBJ2-3; 8 nucleotides align to TRBD1. Per the germline V gene, CDR1 is SNHLY and CDR2 is FYNNEI. The CDR3 is 14 residues long. J lost 5 bases, V lost 6 bases, and 7 bases had no gene match. CDR3 DNA: TGTGCCAGCAGAATGGGACAGGCCGGAGATACGCAGTATTTT. This sequence encodes CASRMGQAGDTQYF.

This clonotype was observed many times. This chain links TRBV30 with TRBJ1-2, with TRBD1 matching 10 bases. Germline V gene data show CDR1 as GTSNPN and CDR2 as SVGIG (reference sequence). The CDR3 runs to 14 residues. The V gene end was trimmed by 3 bases and the J gene end by 2 bases; junction bases not matched to a gene: 3. CDR3 residues: CAWSPGQGNYGYTF. In DNA form, the CDR3 reads TGTGCCTGGAGCCCGGGACAGGGGAACTATGGCTACACCTTC.

This clonotype was seen at least ten times. The chain combines TRBV5-8 with TRBJ2-7; 8 bases are a match to TRBD2. The CDR3 runs to 18 residues. V gave up 1 base and J gave up 3 bases; unmatched junction bases: 15. Germline lookup yields CDR1 SGHTS and CDR2 YDEGEE. DNA for the CDR3: TGTGCCAGCAGCTTGTTCCTAACGACGGGGGGGATGCTCTACGAGCAGTACTTC. Its protein product is CASSLFLTTGGMLYEQYF.

CDR3 nucleotides: TGTGCCAGCAGTTCCCCGACAGGAATAGGGACAGATACGCAGTATTTT. Its translation: CASSSPTGIGTDTQYF. J is TRBJ2-3 and V is TRBV27; D may be TRBD1 (6 bases). The CDR3 runs 16 residues. Between the trimmed V and J ends, which lost 4 bases and 3 bases, there was a span of 17 bases. Germline V gene sequence: CDR1 MNHEY, CDR2 SMNVEV (reference sequence).

This clonotype came up many times. The genes are TRBV12-3 or TRBV12-4 and TRBJ2-2; perhaps D is TRBD1 or TRBD2 (6 bases each). V dropped 3 bases and J dropped 5 bases, with 10 bases sitting between them. The CDR3 extends over 14 amino acids. The chain's CDR3 is CASSFRGGTGELFF. In DNA form, the CDR3 reads TGTGCCAGCAGTTTCAGGGGAGGTACCGGGGAGCTGTTTTTT.

This clonotype was counted ten times or more. The chain is built from TRBV2 and TRBJ1-4; 11 bases map to TRBD1. With 6 bases clipped from V and 7 bases from J, the junction kept 1 base outside the gene matches. From germline, CDR1 is SNHLY and CDR2 FYNNEI. The CDR3 contains 13 residues. CDR3 sequence: CASRDRGREKLFF. The CDR3 coding sequence is TGTGCCAGCAGGGACAGGGGGCGTGAAAAACTGTTTTTT.

This clonotype was seen many times. The chain links TRBV6-1 to TRBJ2-7; D perhaps matches TRBD1 (5 bases). The V end was cut by 4 bases, the J end by 4 bases, with 11 bases between. The CDR3 extends over 13 amino acids. Germline V CDR1 and CDR2: MNHNS, SASEGT. The CDR3 here is CASSVLRGYEQYF. In DNA form, the CDR3 reads TGTGCCAGCAGTGTCCTAAGGGGTTACGAGCAGTACTTC.